This record covers a single T cell receptor beta chain. Its antigen target is currently unknown. No much larger clone exists at a distance of one base, and base qualities are not known. The sample originates from a study of blood T cell repertoires in COVID-19 (TCRdb year 2020). Background for the entire study: Samples from collaborators originated in the United States, Italy and Spain and spanned both the acute and convalescent phases of COVID-19. The material from the prospective study consisted of cDNA or gDNA derived from T cells, B-cell-depleted T cells, or PBMCs. A freely available public database, intended as a resource for researchers studying the immune response to SARS-CoV-2, is where the repertoires were released. Deeply sampled blood TCRbeta repertoires from subjects exposed to, actively infected with, or recovered from COVID-19 were included in the dataset. Where HLA class I and class II types were available, the types were taken from metadata supplied by the sample provider, not from assay-based typing. A de-identified subject ID, COVID-19 status, age in years and sex were almost always included in the sample metadata. The samples were drawn from the first 160 participants of the ongoing ImmuneRACE study and from some 1,300 subjects provided by 6 global collaborators.

General study outcomes and caveats: The amount of clinical and demographic metadata varied by source and participant and was provided uncurated.

The immunoSEQ Assay, a bias-controlled multiplex PCR, was used to amplify TCRbeta CDR3 regions from genomic DNA. On the study's bioinformatics: Within the assay, amplification of reference gene primers was used to estimate how many nucleated cells each sample contained. To quantify the absolute abundance of each unique TCRbeta CDR3 rearrangement, sequence reads were collapsed and filtered. For each sample, productive Simpson clonality was calculated by taking the square root of Simpson's diversity index across productive rearrangements. TCRdb holds this immuneACCESS table with in-frame rearrangements only. Some clones are missing; in checked studies, unresolved V genes explain under half, and the rest has no known cause. V, J and clone size reflect that table, while D and trimming were determined from the DNA. This sample comprises tens of thousands of clones, approximately 89% of them detected only once. 1% to 1.5% of the sample comes from the top ten.

Including cysteine and phenylalanine, the CDR3 has 12 amino acids. Of all the DNA, just the CDR3 is kept, 36 bases in frame from base 1. The V and J ends are trimmed by 6 bases and 1 base, leaving 3 bases between them. The germline V gene supplies CDR1 MNHEY and CDR2 SVGAGI. Whole blood was collected in K2EDTA tubes by collaborating institutions according to the institutions' own protocols. Collaborator samples were shipped for TCRbeta analysis as frozen whole blood, isolated PBMCs, or DNA extracted from either sample type. The chain joins TRBV6-5 to TRBJ2-2, with no confident D gene call. The TCR comes from a woman in her 40s with acute or convalescent COVID-19. Sequenced sample: peripheral blood. The DNA sequence is given as TGTGCCAGCAGGCGGAACACCGGGGAGCTGTTTTTT. It translates as CASRRNTGELFF.